This is a list of T cell receptor beta chains from one sample in a study of T cells in Graves' hyperthyroidism and ophthalmopathy. TCRdb used MiXCR to reprocess the multiplex PCR reads, holding one entry per CDR3 protein. In the table there are 530,000 or so distinct CDR3 sequences, approximately 17% of which are singletons. Sequences were obtained from blood. The receptors stem from a woman aged 18-29 years with Graves' ophthalmopathy. The CDR3 runs from the conserved cysteine through the conserved F or W. Expanded clones get a size class; other rows say once, few or many, or leave the size out.

TRBJ2-2	few	TRBV20-1	CSARAQQQGGTGELFF
TRBJ1-2	many	TRBV12-3/TRBV12-4	CASRGQGSNYGYTF
TRBJ2-7	many	TRBV12-3/TRBV12-4	CAISGGTGNHEQYF
TRBJ2-1	many	TRBV6-2/TRBV6-3	CASSYPVYNEQFF
TRBJ2-7	many	TRBV6-2/TRBV6-3	CASSYSRPSGEQYF
TRBJ1-2	few	TRBV6-1	CASTFGTGETNYGYTF
TRBJ2-2	few	TRBV20-1	CSAIGQITGELFF
TRBJ2-3	many	TRBV7-3	CASSQGGGTDTQYF
TRBJ1-2	NA	TRBV5-5	CASSWDRGLDYTF
TRBJ2-3	NA	TRBV7-8	CASSSPGLDGDTQYF
TRBJ2-1	few	TRBV19	CAGGQGGPNEQFF
TRBJ1-2	NA	TRBV12-3/TRBV12-4	CASLSTVPNYGYTF